This T cell receptor (beta chain) stems from a study of patients and donors after allogeneic stem cell transplantation. The CDR3 contains 17 residues. Germline lookup yields CDR1 LNHNV and CDR2 YYDKDF (reference sequence). The V end was cut by 1 base, the J end by 4 bases, with 17 bases between. TCRdb reanalysed the RT-PCR reads using MiXCR and keeps one entry per CDR3 protein. The sample has under 30,000 distinct CDR3 sequences, 35% to 45% seen once. This sequence was found in a human donor who was either an allogeneic HSCT recipient or a stem cell or donor lymphocyte infusion donor (not recorded which). It is not recorded whose cells these are; they may come from a transplant donor. This sequence joins TRBV15 and TRBJ1-5; possible D gene TRBD1, 5 bases. The specimen was blood, either unsorted or a sorted T cell fraction (not recorded which). CDR3 bases: TGTGCCACCAGCAGAGTTCCCGGGGCAGGCTTTAATCAGCCCCAGCATTTT. Translating it yields CATSRVPGAGFNQPQHF.